The 23 T cell receptor beta chains presented below share a single source sample, sequenced in a study of cytomegalovirus exposure and HLA in healthy donors. The PCR was carried out with 60 Vbeta primers and 13 Jbeta primers. Using immunoSEQ multiplex PCR, the repertoire was profiled, and TCRdb retains in-frame clones only, with some absent. The sample has about 120,000 clones, roughly 80% seen once. Sample: PBMCs. These receptors came from a man aged 55 to 70 in good health and CMV-seropositive.

This clone was observed a single time. The chain has TRBV4-1 and TRBJ1-4, with TRBD1 identical over 8 bases. The CDR3 is 15 amino acids. Germline CDR1 is MGHRA and CDR2 is YSYEKL. The junction had 8 bases not matched to a gene; V was cut back by 1 base and J by 10 bases. The CDR3 reads CASSQAHRGLAKLFF. The DNA of the CDR3 is TGCGCCAGCAGCCAAGCGCACAGGGGGTTAGCAAAACTGTTTTTT.

This rearrangement joins TRBV13 to TRBJ1-5, with TRBD1 matching over 8 bases. Trimming at V came to 8 bases and at J to 4 bases, leaving 7 bases not matched to a gene. CDR3 length: 14 amino acids. The V gene's germline CDR1 is PRHDT and CDR2 FYEKMQ (reference sequence). CDR3 loop: CASGQGGWNQPQHF. The CDR3 nucleotides read TGTGCCAGCGGACAGGGAGGTTGGAATCAGCCCCAGCATTTT.

This rearrangement joins TRBV10-3 to TRBJ2-3, with TRBD2 matching over 11 bases. J gave up 3 bases and V 0 bases, and 8 bases lay outside the gene matches. CDR3 length: 18 amino acids. Germline V gene sequence: CDR1 ENHRY, CDR2 SYGVKD. In DNA form, the CDR3 reads TGTGCCATCAGTGAGTCGAGAGGTAGCGGGGGGGTTACAGATACGCAGTATTTT. This gives the protein CAISESRGSGGVTDTQYF.

This rearrangement joins TRBV30 to TRBJ1-6; 7 bases are shared with TRBD1. The CDR3 covers 14 residues. CDR1 and CDR2 (germline): GTSNPN, SVGIG (reference sequence). V lost 2 bases, J lost 8 bases, and 6 bases stayed unmatched. This CDR3 is CAWSLTGRDSPLHF. In nucleotides, the CDR3 is TGTGCCTGGAGTTTGACAGGGCGTGATTCACCCCTCCACTTT.

The chain joins TRBV19 to TRBJ1-5; 9 bases line up with TRBD1. The germline CDR1 and CDR2 sequences are LNHDA and SQIVND (reference sequence). This CDR3 has 17 amino acids. V lost 4 bases and J lost 7; bases outside the gene matches: 14. CDR3 in DNA: TGTGCCAGTAGTAAATCCGGGACAGGGCCATGGTTACAGCCCCAGCATTTT. As protein: CASSKSGTGPWLQPQHF.

V usage is TRBV6-5 and J usage is TRBJ1-2; TRBD1 agrees at 7 bases. The J segment lost 8 bases and the V segment lost 4 bases, leaving 10 bases of the junction unmatched. The CDR3 is 14 amino acids. Germline V gives CDR1 MNHEY, CDR2 SVGAGI. The chain's CDR3 is CASSLTARGRGYTF. In DNA, the CDR3 is TGTGCCAGCAGTTTGACGGCCAGGGGGAGAGGCTACACCTTC.

Here the CDR3 DNA reads TGCGCCAGCAGCTTTTACAGAAAGACGAACACCGGGGAGCTGTTTTTT. Protein sequence: CASSFYRKTNTGELFF. The V and J genes are TRBV5-1 and TRBJ2-2; no reliable D call. V lost 2 bases, J lost 0 bases, and 11 bases lay in between. The CDR3 consists of 16 residues. The germline gives CDR1 SGHRS, CDR2 YFSETQ.

This clone was recorded only once. The rearrangement links TRBV30 to TRBJ1-2; 7 nucleotides match TRBD1. The length of the CDR3 is 13 residues. Germline V gene lookup returns CDR1 GTSNPN and CDR2 SVGIG (reference sequence). V shed 7 bases and J 3 bases; nucleotides not matched to a gene: 8. CDR3 in amino acids: CASTGARYYGYTF. As DNA, the CDR3 is TGTGCCTCCACAGGGGCCCGGTACTATGGCTACACCTTC.

CDR3 nucleotide sequence: TGTGCCAGCAGTGAAGACAGGGGGCGGAGGTCTGAAGCTTTCTTT. Its protein product is CASSEDRGRRSEAFF. The chain has TRBV25-1 and TRBJ1-1, with 10 bases lining up with TRBD1. This CDR3 comprises 15 residues. The V and J ends lost 2 bases and 6 bases, in that order; junction bases with no gene match: 6. Germline V CDR1 and CDR2: MGHDK, SYGVNS.

The chain employs TRBV19 and TRBJ2-1, with D perhaps TRBD2 (5 bases). The CDR3 has 14 amino acids. V was trimmed by 5 bases and J by 9 bases, leaving 17 bases between them. Germline CDR1 is LNHDA and CDR2 is SQIVND (reference sequence). The CDR3 DNA reads as TGTGCCAGTAGTCTCTGGGCAGGCGGAGGTGAGCAGTTCTTC. Translated, it gives CASSLWAGGGEQFF.

This clone was found a few times. The rearrangement uses TRBV16 and TRBJ2-1; D is unclear. V was trimmed by 3 bases and J by 8 bases, leaving 11 bases between them. The CDR3 has 13 residues. Germline V gene lookup returns CDR1 KGHSY and CDR2 FQNENV. The CDR3 here is CASSQGQRDEQFF. In DNA form, the CDR3 reads TGTGCCAGCAGCCAGGGTCAACGGGATGAGCAGTTCTTC.

This clone was detected ten times or more. The chain combines TRBV7-9 with TRBJ1-1; no definite D call. V gave up 7 bases and J gave up 0 bases, with 6 bases separating them. The CDR3 spans 12 residues. The germline V gene encodes CDR1 SEHNR and CDR2 FQNEAQ (reference sequence). CDR3 sequence (DNA): TGTGCCAGCACCCTTATGAACACTGAAGCTTTCTTT. This gives the protein CASTLMNTEAFF.

This sequence joins TRBV5-1 and TRBJ1-1; possible D gene TRBD1, 5 bases. V gave up 0 bases and J gave up 1 base, with 13 bases separating them. The CDR3 has 16 amino acids. Per the germline V gene, CDR1 is SGHRS and CDR2 is YFSETQ. The CDR3 DNA sequence: TGCGCCAGCAGCTTGGATCCCCCGACAGCGAACACTGAAGCTTTCTTT. Protein: CASSLDPPTANTEAFF.

The chain couples TRBV9 to TRBJ1-1; D might be TRBD1 (5 bases). Germline CDR1 SGDLS, CDR2 YYNGEE. This CDR3 contains 16 residues. V lost 3 bases, J lost 2 bases, and 17 bases lay in between. CDR3 DNA: TGTGCCAGCAGCGGTAACCCAGGGATATCTAACACTGAAGCTTTCTTT. Translation gives CASSGNPGISNTEAFF.

V gene TRBV30 combines with J gene TRBJ2-2; the match to TRBD1 covers 7 bases. Germline-derived CDR1 and CDR2 are GTSNPN and SVGIG (reference sequence). The CDR3 is 13 residues long. Losses at the gene ends were 7 bases for V and 0 bases for J; bases not matched to a gene: 2. DNA for the CDR3: TGTGCCTTGGGACAGACGAACACCGGGGAGCTGTTTTTT. This sequence encodes CALGQTNTGELFF.

This chain joins TRBV18 and TRBJ2-2, with 7 bases lining up with TRBD1. Trimming cost V 1 base and J 4 bases; bases outside gene matches: 3. The germline V gene has CDR1 KGHSH and CDR2 LQKENI. This CDR3 is built from 15 residues. For the CDR3, the DNA is TGTGCCAGCTCACCACGGGGACAGATCACCGGGGAGCTGTTTTTT. This encodes CASSPRGQITGELFF.

V gene TRBV5-1 combines with J gene TRBJ2-7; 16 positions match TRBD2. Germline lookup yields CDR1 SGHRS and CDR2 YFSETQ. The CDR3 runs to 17 residues. V was clipped by 4 bases and J by 0 bases; unmatched bases: 4. Written as DNA, the CDR3 is TGCGCCAGCAGCCCGGGGACTAGCGGGAGGGCCTCCTACGAGCAGTACTTC. Translation: CASSPGTSGRASYEQYF.

The rearrangement uses TRBV2 and TRBJ1-1; D may be TRBD1 (5 bases). Germline CDR1 and CDR2: SNHLY and FYNNEI. Trimming left V 7 bases short and J 1 base short, with 13 bases between. The CDR3 covers 14 residues. Here the CDR3 DNA reads TGTGCCAGCACGGGACTCCTGGGGAACACTGAAGCTTTCTTT. This encodes CASTGLLGNTEAFF.

This rearrangement joins TRBV19 to TRBJ1-5, with D unclear. This CDR3 contains 12 residues. Trimming took off 5 bases at V and 6 bases at J, with 8 bases between the two ends. The germline V gene encodes CDR1 LNHDA and CDR2 SQIVND (reference sequence). CDR3 DNA sequence: TGTGCCAGTAGTCTCCGCGGTCAGCCCCAGCATTTT. This codes for CASSLRGQPQHF.

V gene TRBV6-4 combines with J gene TRBJ1-3, with D unclear. The V end lost 2 bases, the J end lost 0 bases, and 14 bases lay between the germline ends. Germline values: CDR1 MRHNA, CDR2 SNTAGT. This CDR3 spans 17 amino acids. DNA of the CDR3: TGTGCCAGCAGTGACCCCACCGGTCAATACTCTGGAAACACCATATATTTT. It codes for CASSDPTGQYSGNTIYF.

In the case of this clone: The junction does not match germline at one end; this may be a read error. V usage is TRBV6-5 and J usage is TRBJ2-7; D might be TRBD2 (5 bases). The CDR3 runs 13 residues. Germline V CDR1 and CDR2: MNHEY, SVGAGI. Written as DNA, the CDR3 is TGTGCCGGCAGTGTCGGGGTAGTCCCCAAGCAGTACTTC. Translation gives CAGSVGVVPKQYF.

This chain links TRBV9 with TRBJ2-7; 8 nucleotides agree with TRBD1. V lost 4 bases and J lost 6; bases outside the gene matches: 6. Germline CDR1 is SGDLS and CDR2 is YYNGEE. The CDR3 has 13 residues. This CDR3 reads CASSPGTGGEQYF. The CDR3 DNA reads as TGTGCCAGCAGCCCCGGGACAGGAGGCGAGCAGTACTTC. The full variable domain, rest sourced from reference TRBV9 and TRBJ2-7, is DSGVTQTPKHLITATGQRVTLRCSPRSGDLSVYWYQQSLDQGLQFLIQYYNGEERAKGNILERFSAQQFPDLHSELNLSSLELGDSALYFCASSPGTGGEQYFGPGTRLTVT.

The rearrangement joins TRBV14 to TRBJ2-3; D call uncertain. The CDR3 extends over 14 amino acids. The germline gives CDR1 SGHDN, CDR2 FVKESK. V was cut by 5 bases and J by 4 bases, with 13 bases left in between. The CDR3 loop reads CASSTRLLADTQYF. In DNA form, the CDR3 reads TGTGCCAGCAGCACCCGACTGTTAGCAGATACGCAGTATTTT.